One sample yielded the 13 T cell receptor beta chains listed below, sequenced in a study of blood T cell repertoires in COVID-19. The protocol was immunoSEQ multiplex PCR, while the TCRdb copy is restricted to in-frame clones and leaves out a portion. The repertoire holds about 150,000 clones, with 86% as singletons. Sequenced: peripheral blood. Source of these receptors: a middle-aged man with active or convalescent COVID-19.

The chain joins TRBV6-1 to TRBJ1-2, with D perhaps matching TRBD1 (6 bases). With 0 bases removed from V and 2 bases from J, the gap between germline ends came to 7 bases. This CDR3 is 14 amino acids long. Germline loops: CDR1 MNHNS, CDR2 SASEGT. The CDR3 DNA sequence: TGTGCCAGCAGTGAAGCTCAGGGGAACTATGGCTACACCTTC. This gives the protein CASSEAQGNYGYTF.

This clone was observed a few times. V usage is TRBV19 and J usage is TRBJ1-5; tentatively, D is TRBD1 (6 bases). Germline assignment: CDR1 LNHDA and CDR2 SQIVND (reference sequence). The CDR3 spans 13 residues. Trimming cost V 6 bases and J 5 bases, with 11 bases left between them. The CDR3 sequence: CASRDRSHQPQHF. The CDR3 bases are TGTGCCAGTAGAGACAGGTCCCATCAGCCCCAGCATTTT.

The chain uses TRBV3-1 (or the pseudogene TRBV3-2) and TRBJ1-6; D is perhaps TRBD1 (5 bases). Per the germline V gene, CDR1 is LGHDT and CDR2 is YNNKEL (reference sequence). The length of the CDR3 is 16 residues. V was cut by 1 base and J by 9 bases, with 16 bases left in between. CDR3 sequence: CASSQVAVGGTSPLHF. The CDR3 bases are TGTGCCAGCAGCCAAGTGGCGGTCGGGGGAACTTCACCCCTCCACTTT.

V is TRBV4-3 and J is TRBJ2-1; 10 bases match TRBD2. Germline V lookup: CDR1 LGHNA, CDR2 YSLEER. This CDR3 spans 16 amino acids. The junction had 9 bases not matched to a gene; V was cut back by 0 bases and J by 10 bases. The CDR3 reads CASSQERGLAGVEQFF. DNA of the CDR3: TGCGCCAGCAGCCAAGAAAGGGGTCTAGCGGGGGTCGAGCAGTTCTTC.

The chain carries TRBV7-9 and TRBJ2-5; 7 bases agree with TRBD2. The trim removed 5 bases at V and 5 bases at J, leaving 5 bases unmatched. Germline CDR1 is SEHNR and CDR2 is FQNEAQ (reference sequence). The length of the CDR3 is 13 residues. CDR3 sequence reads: CASSPSGIETQYF. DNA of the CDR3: TGTGCCAGCAGCCCTAGCGGCATTGAGACCCAGTACTTC.

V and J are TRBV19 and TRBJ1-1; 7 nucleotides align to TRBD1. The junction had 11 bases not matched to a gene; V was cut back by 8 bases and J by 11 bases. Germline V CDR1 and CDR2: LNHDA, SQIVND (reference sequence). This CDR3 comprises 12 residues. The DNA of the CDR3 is TGTGCCAGTCGGGGAGTAGGGGGCACGGCTTTCTTT. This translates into CASRGVGGTAFF.

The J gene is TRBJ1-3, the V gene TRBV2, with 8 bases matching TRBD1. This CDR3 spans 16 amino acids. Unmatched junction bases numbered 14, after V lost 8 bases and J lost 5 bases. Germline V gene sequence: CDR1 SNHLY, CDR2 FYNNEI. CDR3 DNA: TGTGCCAGCCGTCCCCCCCTCGGGACAGGTCGAAACACCATATATTTT. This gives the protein CASRPPLGTGRNTIYF.

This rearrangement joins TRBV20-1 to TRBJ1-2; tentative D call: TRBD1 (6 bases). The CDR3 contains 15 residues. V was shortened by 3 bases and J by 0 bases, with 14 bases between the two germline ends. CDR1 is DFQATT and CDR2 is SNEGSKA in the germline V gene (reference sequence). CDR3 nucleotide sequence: TGCAGTGCTAGTAACCCGGGACATTCTAACTATGGCTACACCTTC. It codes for CSASNPGHSNYGYTF.

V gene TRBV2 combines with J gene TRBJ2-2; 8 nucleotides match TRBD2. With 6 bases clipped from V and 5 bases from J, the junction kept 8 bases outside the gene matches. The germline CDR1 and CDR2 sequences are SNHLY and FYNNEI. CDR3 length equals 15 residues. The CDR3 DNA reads TGTGCCAGCAGATACGGGACTAGTCGAACCGGGGAGCTGTTTTTT. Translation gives CASRYGTSRTGELFF.

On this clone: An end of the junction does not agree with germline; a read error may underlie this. CDR3 in DNA: TGTGCCACCAGCAGAGATTTGGGACAGGGAGCGAGTACTCATTTT. It specifies CATSRDLGQGASTHF. This chain links TRBV15 with TRBJ1-3, with 9 bases identical to TRBD1. This CDR3 contains 15 residues. Germline V lookup: CDR1 LNHNV, CDR2 YYDKDF (reference sequence). Full variable domain (missing parts from reference TRBV15 and TRBJ1-3): DAMVIQNPRYQVTQFGKPVTLSCSQTLNHNVMYWYQQKSSQAPKLLFHYYDKDFNNEADTPDNFQSRRPNTSFCFLDIRSPGLGDTAMYLCATSRDLGQGASTHFGEGSWLTVV.

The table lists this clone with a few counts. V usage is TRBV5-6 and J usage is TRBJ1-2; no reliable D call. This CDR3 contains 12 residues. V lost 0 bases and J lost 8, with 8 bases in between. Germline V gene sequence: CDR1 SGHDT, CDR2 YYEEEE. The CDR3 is CASSLVANGYTF. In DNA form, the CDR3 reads TGTGCCAGCAGCTTGGTAGCTAACGGCTACACCTTC.

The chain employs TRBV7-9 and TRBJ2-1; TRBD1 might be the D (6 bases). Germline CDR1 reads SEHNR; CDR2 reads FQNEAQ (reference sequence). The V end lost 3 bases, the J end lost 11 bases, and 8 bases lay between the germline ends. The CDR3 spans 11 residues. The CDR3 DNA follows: TGTGCCAGCAGCTTCGGGACACAGCAGTTCTTC. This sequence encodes CASSFGTQQFF.

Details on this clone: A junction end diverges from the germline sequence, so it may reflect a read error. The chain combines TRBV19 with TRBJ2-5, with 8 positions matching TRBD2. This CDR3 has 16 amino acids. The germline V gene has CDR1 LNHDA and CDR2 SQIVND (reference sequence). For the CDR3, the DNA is TGTGCCAGTAGTATTAACACCGGGGGGGCTGGAGAGACTCAGTACTTC. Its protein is CASSINTGGAGETQYF.